This T cell receptor (beta chain) was sequenced during a study of cytomegalovirus exposure and HLA in healthy donors. Study-wide findings and caveats: The study had only CMV serostatus as immune exposure information. Association with HLA alleles at 0.05 false discovery rate was found for roughly 17,000 TCR beta sequences in a later analysis. The authors confirmed in vitro that a few CMV-associated chains were specific for CMV antigens.

PCR was performed using 60 Vbeta and 13 Jbeta primers. Clones were read by immunoSEQ multiplex PCR, and TCRdb kept only the in-frame ones, dropping some. The sample lists hundreds of thousands of clones; roughly 82% were seen once. This cohort consisted of healthy bone marrow donors. Comments on this clone: Its cognate antigen is unknown.

Sequences were obtained from PBMCs. This clonotype was obtained from a man between 35 and 55 years old in good health and CMV-seropositive.

CDR3 amino acids: CASSVGGASTDTQYF. As DNA, the CDR3 is TGTGCCAGCAGCGTAGGCGGGGCTAGCACAGATACGCAGTATTTT. The genes are TRBV9 and TRBJ2-3; TRBD2 is a possible D gene (6 bases). The V gene lost 0 bases and the J gene lost 0 bases, with 8 bases spanning the gap. CDR3 length: 15 residues. CDR1 and CDR2 (germline): SGDLS, YYNGEE.